These T cell receptor beta chains were read from a single sample in a study of blood T cells in healthy people across ages. Using its own MiXCR run on the 5' RACE reads, TCRdb lists one record per CDR3 protein. The table lists fewer than 800,000 distinct CDR3 sequences, around 21% of them singletons. The sample taken for sequencing was blood. The receptors stem from an older man in good health. Both conserved end residues are part of each CDR3. Fields, in order: clone size, D gene, J gene, V gene, CDR3 protein, CDR3 DNA. A D gene is named only where the DNA matches it firmly. The size of a clone is reported for some rows only, either as once, few or many, or as a class for expanded clones.

once,NA,TRBJ2-1,TRBV4-2,CASSQSFGYNEQFF,TGTGCCAGCAGCCAATCATTTGGGTACAATGAGCAGTTCTTC
NA,NA,TRBJ1-4,TRBV20-1,CSATGGGAGEKLFF,TGCAGTGCTACCGGGGGAGGAGCAGGGGAAAAACTGTTTTTT
NA,NA,TRBJ1-2,TRBV12-3/TRBV12-4,CASSRTAYGYTF,TGTGCCAGCAGTCGGACAGCGTATGGCTACACCTTC
few,TRBD1,TRBJ2-7,TRBV6-2/TRBV6-3,CASSSRDRNYYEQYF,TGTGCCAGCAGTTCCCGGGACAGGAACTACTACGAGCAGTACTTC
few,TRBD2,TRBJ2-1,TRBV29-1,CSAGGPTNEQFF,TGCAGCGCGGGAGGGCCAACTAATGAGCAGTTCTTC
few,NA,TRBJ2-1,TRBV2,CASGKNEAYNEQFF,TGTGCCAGCGGGAAAAACGAGGCCTACAATGAGCAGTTCTTC
NA,NA,TRBJ2-1,TRBV7-3,CASSFRWDGEQFF,TGTGCCAGCAGCTTCCGGTGGGACGGTGAGCAGTTCTTC
few,TRBD1,TRBJ1-3,TRBV9,CASSEGQGAGNTIYF,TGTGCCAGCAGCGAAGGACAGGGGGCCGGAAACACCATATATTTT
few,TRBD2,TRBJ2-1,TRBV7-6,CASSSPKLAGANEQFF,TGTGCCAGCAGCTCGCCCAAACTAGCGGGAGCCAATGAGCAGTTCTTC
NA,TRBD2,TRBJ2-1,TRBV10-3,CAISELAAYNEQFF,TGTGCCATCAGTGAACTAGCGGCCTACAATGAGCAGTTCTTC
many,TRBD2,TRBJ2-1,TRBV3-1,CASSQGLAGVYNEQFF,TGTGCCAGCAGCCAGGGACTGGCGGGAGTCTACAATGAGCAGTTCTTC
few,TRBD2,TRBJ2-2,TRBV7-9,CASRSSGRNTGELFF,TGTGCCAGCAGATCTAGCGGGAGGAACACCGGGGAGCTGTTTTTT
few,TRBD2,TRBJ2-1,TRBV12-3/TRBV12-4,CASSYGRSGSYNEQFF,TGTGCCAGCAGTTACGGGAGGTCAGGCTCCTACAATGAGCAGTTCTTC
NA,TRBD1,TRBJ1-2,TRBV27,CASRSTGVDGYTF,TGTGCCAGCAGATCTACAGGGGTGGATGGCTACACCTTC
few,NA,TRBJ1-4,TRBV7-2,CASSLASALRGEKLFF,TGTGCCAGCAGCTTAGCGTCCGCCCTGAGGGGTGAAAAACTGTTTTTT
NA,TRBD2,TRBJ2-2,TRBV12-3/TRBV12-4,CASSPLAGAGGELFF,TGTGCCAGCAGTCCCCTAGCGGGAGCGGGCGGGGAGCTGTTTTTT
NA,TRBD1,TRBJ2-1,TRBV7-3,CASSPDRARYNEQFF,TGTGCCAGCAGCCCTGACAGGGCTCGGTACAATGAGCAGTTCTTC
NA,NA,TRBJ2-1,TRBV4-2,CASSIPPAGLVTNEQFF,TGTGCCAGCAGCATTCCCCCCGCCGGGCTAGTAACTAATGAGCAGTTCTTC
few,NA,TRBJ1-2,TRBV20-1,CSAKGGGSGYTF,TGCAGTGCAAAGGGTGGGGGATCTGGCTACACCTTC
NA,NA,TRBJ2-1,TRBV5-5,CASSLAGSYDEQFF,TGTGCCAGCAGCTTAGCCGGCTCGTACGATGAGCAGTTCTTC
NA,NA,TRBJ2-3,TRBV12-3/TRBV12-4,CASTRPGEVPDAQYF,TGTGCCAGCACCCGCCCGGGAGAGGTCCCAGATGCGCAGTATTTT
few,NA,TRBJ2-3,TRBV29-1,CSVATTTDTQYF,TGCAGCGTTGCTACAACCACAGATACGCAGTATTTT
NA,TRBD1,TRBJ1-5,TRBV23-1,CASPVDRGGQPQHF,TGCGCCAGCCCAGTGGACAGGGGTGGCCAGCCCCAGCATTTT
few,NA,TRBJ2-2,TRBV28,CASKWGGGELFF,TGTGCCAGCAAATGGGGTGGCGGGGAGCTGTTTTTT
NA,NA,TRBJ2-2,TRBV4-1,CASSPRGVNTGELFF,TGCGCCAGCAGCCCCCGTGGGGTGAACACCGGGGAGCTGTTTTTT
NA,NA,TRBJ1-2,TRBV7-6,CASSSTQGQGTNYGYTF,TGTGCCAGCAGCTCTACCCAAGGGCAGGGAACTAACTATGGCTACACCTTC
NA,NA,TRBJ1-1,TRBV7-2,CASSPPVITEAFF,TGTGCCAGCAGCCCCCCTGTCATCACTGAAGCTTTCTTT
few,NA,TRBJ1-1,TRBV11-2,CASSNRAVGTEAFF,TGTGCCAGCAGCAACAGGGCCGTAGGTACTGAAGCTTTCTTT
NA,TRBD2,TRBJ2-1,TRBV4-3,CASSRETVTSRGYNEQFF,TGCGCCAGCAGCCGAGAGACTGTGACTAGCCGGGGTTACAATGAGCAGTTCTTC
few,TRBD2,TRBJ2-1,TRBV24-1,CATSDLVASGSHEQFF,TGTGCCACCAGTGATTTGGTGGCTAGCGGGAGTCATGAGCAGTTCTTC
NA,TRBD2,TRBJ2-3,TRBV12-3/TRBV12-4,CASSIPGLAGGPTTDTQYF,TGTGCCAGCAGTATACCGGGACTAGCGGGAGGACCGACCACAGATACGCAGTATTTT
NA,NA,TRBJ2-3,TRBV24-1,CATTDGRVNTQYF,TGTGCCACCACAGACGGTCGGGTGAATACGCAGTATTTT
NA,NA,TRBJ2-1,TRBV3-1,CASSQDGGVSYNGQFF,TGTGCCAGCAGCCAAGATGGCGGGGTATCCTACAATGGGCAGTTCTTC
few,NA,TRBJ2-7,TRBV14,CASSFQTEGEQYF,TGTGCCAGCAGCTTCCAAACAGAAGGCGAGCAGTACTTC
NA,NA,TRBJ2-3,TRBV24-1,CATSDADTDTQYF,TGTGCCACCAGTGACGCAGACACAGATACGCAGTATTTT